This T cell receptor (beta chain) comes out of a study of identical twins' blood T cells (dated by TCRdb to 2012 to 2014). In the study overall: The roughly 12 libraries, six for the alpha chain and six for the beta chain, yielded 50 million or so Illumina reads in total. The study compared TCR alpha and beta chain repertoires of three pairs of monozygous twins using next-generation sequencing to assess genetic influence on repertoire formation.

The library relied on 5' RACE. TCRdb shows the sequencer as Illumina Genome Analyzer IIx. To prepare the RNA-based TCR cDNA libraries, a previously described protocol was followed, with several modifications. To prevent cross-contamination, sample-specific barcodes were added to both ends of each TCR cDNA library during cDNA synthesis and amplification. In the authors' own workflow: Each library contained about 2.2 to 3.6 million CDR3-containing reads, and somewhere between about 95,000 and nearly 550,000 clonotypes were identified for each individual. Reads carrying improper barcode index combinations were removed, after which the MiTCR software was used to build a cloneset for each library. While assembling CDR3 clonotypes, MiTCR corrected PCR and sequencing errors and either filtered or rescued low-quality reads. Artificial out-of-frame clonotypes were mapped to in-frame sequences, with one indel allowed in the CDR3, and then removed. Similarity of V and J gene usage between donors was measured as Jensen-Shannon divergence divided by mean entropy. Using fastp trimming at Q25 and MiXCR clonotype assembly, TCRdb reanalyzed the public sequencing data and kept in-frame beta chains. One record per CDR3 amino acid sequence lists the most common genes and DNA. Clone size and V and J calls follow TCRdb, not the original study. The table for this sample lists hundreds of thousands of distinct CDR3 sequences; more than 25% of them were counted only once. 5.5% to 6.5% of the sample is taken by the ten largest.

Donors were six healthy women forming three monozygous twin pairs. All three twin pairs had been reared together, and it was thought likely that the same infectious agents and vaccines had been met by these twin pairs. TCR cDNA libraries were prepared from RNA that was isolated from peripheral blood mononuclear cells. Study-level results and caveats: Because the twins were raised together, environmental influences could not be ruled out as an explanation for the similarity between twins. The study stated that the proposed role of the TCRalpha J segment in MHC recognition during thymic selection needs to be validated by independent studies. The number of CDR3 clonotypes shared between two donors was mainly determined by the product of the cloneset sizes of the two donors, and no clear deviation from this trend was shown by twins. Twin pairs were reported to be markedly more alike in V gene usage than unrelated donors were, even when looking at non-selected out-of-frame TCRbeta clonotypes. Among the most abundant TCRbeta clonotypes, more CDR3 sequences were shared by each donor with her twin than with unrelated donors.

This clonotype was detected a few times. What antigen it recognizes has not been identified. The input lacks base qualities; no much larger clone sits a single base away. The sequence came from a woman between 18 and 55 years old in good health. The sample taken for sequencing was PBMCs.

The sequenced DNA is TGCGCCAGCAGCCGGGTGGGGTTACACAACACTGAAGCTTTCTTT. Its coded protein is CASSRVGLHNTEAFF. The chain was built from TRBV5-1 and TRBJ1-1, with the D segment identity uncertain. CDR1 and CDR2 are read off the germline V gene as SGHRS and YFSETQ. A distance of 15 bases separates the germline ends of V and J, which lose 4 bases and 2 bases respectively. Inclusive of the bounding cysteine and phenylalanine, the CDR3 is 15 residues long. CDR3 DNA is the only sequence kept; it has 45 bases, read in frame from the first base.